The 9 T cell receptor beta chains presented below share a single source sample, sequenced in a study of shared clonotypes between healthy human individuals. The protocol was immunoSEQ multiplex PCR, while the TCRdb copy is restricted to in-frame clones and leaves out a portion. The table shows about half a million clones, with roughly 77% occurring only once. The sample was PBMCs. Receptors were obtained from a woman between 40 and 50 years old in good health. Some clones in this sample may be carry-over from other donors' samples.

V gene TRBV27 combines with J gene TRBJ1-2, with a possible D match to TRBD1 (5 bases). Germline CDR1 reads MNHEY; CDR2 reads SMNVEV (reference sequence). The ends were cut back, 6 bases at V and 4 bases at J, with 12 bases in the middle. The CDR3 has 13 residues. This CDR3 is CASRPGGLYGYTF. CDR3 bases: TGTGCCAGCAGGCCCGGGGGACTCTATGGCTACACCTTC.

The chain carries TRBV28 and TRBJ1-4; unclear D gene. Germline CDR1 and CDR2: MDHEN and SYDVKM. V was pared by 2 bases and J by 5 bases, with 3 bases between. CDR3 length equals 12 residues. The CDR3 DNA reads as TGTGCCAGCAGTTTAGGGAATGAAAAACTGTTTTTT. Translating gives CASSLGNEKLFF.

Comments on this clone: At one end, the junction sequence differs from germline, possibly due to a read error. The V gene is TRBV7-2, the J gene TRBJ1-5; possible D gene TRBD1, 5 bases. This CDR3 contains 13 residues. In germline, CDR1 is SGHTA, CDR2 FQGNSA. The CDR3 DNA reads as TGTGCCAGCACCTTAGGGGCAAATCAGCCCCAGCATTTT. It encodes CASTLGANQPQHF.

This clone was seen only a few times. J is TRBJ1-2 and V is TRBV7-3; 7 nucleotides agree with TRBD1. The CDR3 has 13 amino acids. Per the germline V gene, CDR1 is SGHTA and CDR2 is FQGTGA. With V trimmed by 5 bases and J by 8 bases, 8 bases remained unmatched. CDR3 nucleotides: TGTGCCAGCAGCAATCGACAGGGTGACGGCTACACCTTC. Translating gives CASSNRQGDGYTF. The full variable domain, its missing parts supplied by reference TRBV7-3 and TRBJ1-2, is GAGVSQTPSNKVTEKGKYVELRCDPISGHTALYWYRQSLGQGPEFLIYFQGTGAADDSGLPNDRFFAVRPEGSVSTLKIQRTERGDSAVYLCASSNRQGDGYTFGSGTRLTVV.

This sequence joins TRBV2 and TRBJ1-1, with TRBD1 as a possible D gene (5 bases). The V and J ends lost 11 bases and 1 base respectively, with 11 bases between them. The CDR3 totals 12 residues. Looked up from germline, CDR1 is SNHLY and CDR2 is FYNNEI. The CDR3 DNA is TGTGCCGGGGGACGGGCGAACACTGAAGCTTTCTTT. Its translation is CAGGRANTEAFF.

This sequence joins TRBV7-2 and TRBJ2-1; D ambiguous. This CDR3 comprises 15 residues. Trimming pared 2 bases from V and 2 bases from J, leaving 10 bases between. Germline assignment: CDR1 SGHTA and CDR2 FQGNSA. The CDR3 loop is CASSLRSATYNEQFF. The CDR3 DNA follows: TGTGCCAGCAGCTTACGGTCAGCGACCTACAATGAGCAGTTCTTC.

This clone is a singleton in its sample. The CDR3 coding sequence is TGCGCCAGCAGTGAATATGACGAGCAGTACTTC. Protein sequence: CASSEYDEQYF. This chain links TRBV10-2 with TRBJ2-7; the D is unclear. V was clipped by 3 bases and J by 5 bases, with 5 bases between them. The CDR3 covers 11 residues. The germline CDR1 and CDR2 sequences are WSHSY and SAAADI.

CDR3 in amino acids: CASSIDLRGYNPDTQYF. The CDR3 DNA sequence: TGTGCCAGTAGTATAGATCTTCGGGGGTACAACCCAGATACGCAGTATTTT. The rearrangement uses TRBV19 and TRBJ2-3; the D gene is possibly TRBD2 (6 bases). The CDR3 extends over 17 amino acids. Germline CDR1 is LNHDA and CDR2 is SQIVND (reference sequence). Trimming pared 0 bases from V and 4 bases from J, leaving 17 bases between.

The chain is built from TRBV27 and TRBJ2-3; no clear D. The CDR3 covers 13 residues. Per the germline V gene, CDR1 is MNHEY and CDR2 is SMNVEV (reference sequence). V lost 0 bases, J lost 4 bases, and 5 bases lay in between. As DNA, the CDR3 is TGTGCCAGCAGTTTATCCCTGCCAGATACGCAGTATTTT. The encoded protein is CASSLSLPDTQYF.